The rows below give T cell receptor beta chains drawn from one sample of a study of T cell repertoires in cytomegalovirus infection. Antigens for these TCRs are unknown. TCRdb re-analysed the reads in MiXCR, keeping a single row per CDR3 protein. The table has approximately 730,000 distinct CDR3 sequences, almost 30% seen once. The sequenced sample was cultured CD8+ T cells from PBMCs, obtained from culture after CMV antigen stimulation. The receptors stem from a human donor in good health (CMV status not recorded). Some clones in this sample may be carry-over from other donors' samples. CDR3s include the opening cysteine and the closing phenylalanine or tryptophan. Each record gives: CDR3 protein, CDR3 DNA, D gene, clone size, V gene, J gene. A D gene is named only where the DNA matches it firmly. For some rows the clone size is stated as once, few or many, or as a class when expanded; others skip it.

CDR3 protein: CATSREQGDTGELFF
CDR3 DNA: TGTGCCACCAGCAGAGAGCAGGGGGACACCGGGGAGCTGTTTTTT
D gene: TRBD1
clone size: -
V gene: TRBV15
J gene: TRBJ2-2

CDR3 protein: CASSLAAGASADEQFF
CDR3 DNA: TGTGCCAGCAGCTTAGCAGCGGGGGCGTCCGCAGATGAGCAGTTCTTC
D gene: TRBD2
clone size: many
V gene: TRBV7-6
J gene: TRBJ2-1

CDR3 protein: CSVDRGAGGYTF
CDR3 DNA: TGCAGCGTTGATAGGGGGGCTGGTGGCTACACCTTC
D gene: -
clone size: -
V gene: TRBV29-1
J gene: TRBJ1-2

CDR3 protein: CASSQDPSSYNSPLHF
CDR3 DNA: TGCGCCAGCAGCCAAGATCCGAGCTCCTATAATTCACCCCTCCACTTT
D gene: -
clone size: many
V gene: TRBV4-1
J gene: TRBJ1-6

CDR3 protein: CASSPLGTGGTEAFF
CDR3 DNA: TGTGCCAGCAGTCCCCTTGGGACAGGTGGGACTGAAGCTTTCTTT
D gene: TRBD1
clone size: -
V gene: TRBV7-9
J gene: TRBJ1-1

CDR3 protein: CASSYSGRVNEQFF
CDR3 DNA: TGTGCCAGCAGTTACTCGGGACGTGTCAATGAGCAGTTCTTC
D gene: -
clone size: -
V gene: TRBV6-5
J gene: TRBJ2-1

CDR3 protein: CASSLMGGAGMNTEAFF
CDR3 DNA: TGTGCCAGCAGCTTAATGGGTGGGGCGGGAATGAACACTGAAGCTTTCTTT
D gene: -
clone size: few
V gene: TRBV7-3
J gene: TRBJ1-1

CDR3 protein: CASSDGRLNYGYTF
CDR3 DNA: TGTGCCAGCAGTGATGGCAGGCTAAACTATGGCTACACCTTC
D gene: -
clone size: few
V gene: TRBV2
J gene: TRBJ1-2

CDR3 protein: CASSPPGQVGEQYF
CDR3 DNA: TGTGCCAGCAGCCCGCCCGGACAGGTGGGCGAGCAGTACTTC
D gene: TRBD1
clone size: -
V gene: TRBV6-5
J gene: TRBJ2-7

CDR3 protein: CASSYSEWRAGWINYGYTF
CDR3 DNA: TGTGCCAGCAGTTACTCGGAATGGAGGGCCGGATGGATTAACTATGGCTACACCTTC
D gene: -
clone size: few
V gene: TRBV6-6
J gene: TRBJ1-2

CDR3 protein: CASSEAQDPADF
CDR3 DNA: TGTGCCAGCAGCGAGGCTCAGGACCCCGCCGACTTC
D gene: -
clone size: -
V gene: TRBV6-6
J gene: TRBJ2-7

CDR3 protein: CASSRGGQGRVDNEQFF
CDR3 DNA: TGCGCCAGCAGCCGAGGCGGTCAGGGGCGGGTCGACAATGAGCAGTTCTTC
D gene: -
clone size: -
V gene: TRBV4-3
J gene: TRBJ2-1

CDR3 protein: CASSPDPTFEDEQFF
CDR3 DNA: TGTGCCAGCAGCCCCGACCCGACCTTCGAGGATGAGCAGTTCTTC
D gene: -
clone size: few
V gene: TRBV7-9
J gene: TRBJ2-1

CDR3 protein: CASTKRRPGELFF
CDR3 DNA: TGTGCCAGTACCAAAAGACGACCCGGGGAGCTGTTTTTT
D gene: -
clone size: -
V gene: TRBV19
J gene: TRBJ2-2

CDR3 protein: CATYRGVTEAFF
CDR3 DNA: TGTGCCACCTACCGGGGGGTCACTGAAGCTTTCTTT
D gene: -
clone size: -
V gene: TRBV7-9
J gene: TRBJ1-1